These 27 T cell receptor beta chains originate from one sample sequenced in a study of shared clonotypes between healthy human individuals (TCRdb year 2020). The method behind the library was the immunoSEQ multiplex PCR assay. TCRdb took this table from immuneACCESS and kept in-frame rearrangements with V and J called. Such tables lack part of the clones; where checked against another copy, unresolved V genes explain under half of the gap, and the rest is unexplained. Present in this sample are just over 2,000,000 clones, about 95% of which were seen just once. The ten largest clones represent 1% to 1.3% of the sample. CD8 naive samples were CD45RO-negative cells positively selected for CCR7, giving a CD45RA+CCR7+ population that excluded TemRA cells. The material sequenced was naive CD8+ T cells sorted from blood. The cell subset or site label, read with the paper, signifies: CD45RA+CCR7+. All receptors come from a man younger than 35 in good health.

The chain carries TRBV5-8 and TRBJ2-7; D is unclear. The CDR3 is 14 residues long. The V gene's germline CDR1 is SGHTS and CDR2 YDEGEE. V lost 0 bases, J lost 0 bases, and 7 bases lay in between. CDR3 sequence: CASSLAWVSYEQYF. CDR3 nucleotide sequence: TGTGCCAGCAGCTTGGCTTGGGTCTCCTACGAGCAGTACTTC.

The V call is TRBV27, the J call TRBJ2-2; 8 nucleotides match TRBD1. V gave up 8 bases and J gave up 2 bases; unmatched junction bases: 4. Germline V CDR1 and CDR2: MNHEY, SMNVEV (reference sequence). The CDR3 totals 14 residues. CDR3 sequence: CASRGQGNTGELFF. In DNA form, the CDR3 reads TGTGCCAGCCGCGGACAGGGTAACACCGGGGAGCTGTTTTTT.

As for this clone: Different DNA sequences within this sample yield the same CDR3. The genes are TRBV6-6 and TRBJ2-7; TRBD1 aligns across 7 bases. The CDR3 is made up of 12 amino acids. The trim removed 6 bases at V and 3 bases at J, leaving 2 bases unmatched. Germline V lookup: CDR1 MNHNY, CDR2 SVGAGI (reference sequence). The CDR3 loop reads CASSGTVYEQYF. For the CDR3, the DNA is TGTGCCAGCAGCGGGACAGTCTACGAGCAGTACTTC.

The rearrangement uses TRBV13 and TRBJ2-7; possibly TRBD2 for D (6 bases). Germline V gene data show CDR1 as PRHDT and CDR2 as FYEKMQ (reference sequence). This CDR3 comprises 14 residues. Trimming removed 3 bases from V and 4 bases from J, with 13 bases in between. The CDR3 here is CASSFSGRVYEQYF. As DNA, the CDR3 is TGTGCCAGCAGCTTCTCCGGGAGAGTGTACGAGCAGTACTTC.

The genes are TRBV5-5 and TRBJ2-3; the D call may be TRBD1 or TRBD2 (6 bases each). V was cut by 4 bases and J by 4 bases, with 16 bases left in between. This CDR3 comprises 15 residues. Germline CDR1 is SGHKS and CDR2 is YYEKEE (reference sequence). The DNA of the CDR3 is TGTGCCAGCAGCGAGGGGGGCCCAAGGGCAGATACGCAGTATTTT. Its protein is CASSEGGPRADTQYF. The full variable domain, rest sourced from reference TRBV5-5 and TRBJ2-3, is DAGVTQSPTHLIKTRGQQVTLRCSPISGHKSVSWYQQVLGQGPQFIFQYYEKEERGRGNFPDRFSARQFPNYSSELNVNALLLGDSALYLCASSEGGPRADTQYFGPGTRLTVL.

About this clone itself: Other DNA variants within this sample encode the same CDR3. The rearrangement joins TRBV27 to TRBJ2-5, with a possible D match to TRBD2 (5 bases). Trimming stripped 3 bases from V and 5 bases from J, with 7 bases between. The CDR3 extends over 12 amino acids. Germline V CDR1 and CDR2: MNHEY, SMNVEV (reference sequence). CDR3 sequence: CASSFRGETQYF. The CDR3 nucleotides read TGTGCCAGCAGTTTTAGAGGGGAGACCCAGTACTTC.

V gene TRBV9 combines with J gene TRBJ2-7, with D perhaps given as TRBD1 or TRBD2 (5 bases each). The CDR3 is made up of 14 amino acids. V dropped 3 bases and J dropped 3 bases, with 13 bases sitting between them. Germline V gene lookup returns CDR1 SGDLS and CDR2 YYNGEE. The CDR3: CASSDEGSSYEQYF. DNA of the CDR3: TGTGCCAGCAGCGACGAGGGGTCCAGCTACGAGCAGTACTTC. Combining the CDR3 with reference TRBV9 and TRBJ2-7 gives the whole variable domain DSGVTQTPKHLITATGQRVTLRCSPRSGDLSVYWYQQSLDQGLQFLIQYYNGEERAKGNILERFSAQQFPDLHSELNLSSLELGDSALYFCASSDEGSSYEQYFGPGTRLTVT.

This chain connects TRBV27 to TRBJ2-5, with 8 bases aligning to TRBD2. Per the germline V gene, CDR1 is MNHEY and CDR2 is SMNVEV (reference sequence). V was clipped by 6 bases and J by 3 bases; unmatched bases: 15. There are 17 residues in the CDR3. In nucleotides, the CDR3 is TGTGCCAGCAGCAGCCTTGGAACTAGCGGAGTTGAAGAGACCCAGTACTTC. It translates to CASSSLGTSGVEETQYF.

This clone has a single count. The same CDR3 can be traced to other DNA sequences in this sample. The chain recombines TRBV27 with TRBJ2-7, with 7 bases that match TRBD2. Germline V gene data show CDR1 as MNHEY and CDR2 as SMNVEV (reference sequence). This CDR3 has 13 residues. The junction had 4 bases not matched to a gene; V was cut back by 5 bases and J by 3 bases. The CDR3 protein is CASSPGLVYEQYF. The CDR3 DNA is TGTGCCAGCAGTCCCGGACTAGTCTACGAGCAGTACTTC.

The chain combines TRBV7-9 with TRBJ2-3, with unresolved D. The CDR3 covers 15 residues. Germline V lookup: CDR1 SEHNR, CDR2 FQNEAQ (reference sequence). Trimming stripped 0 bases from V and 3 bases from J, with 10 bases between. In DNA, the CDR3 is TGTGCCAGCAGCTTAGCACACCTGGAGACAGATACGCAGTATTTT. Protein: CASSLAHLETDTQYF.

The chain links TRBV5-4 to TRBJ1-2; TRBD1 aligns across 7 bases. Per germline, CDR1 SGHNT and CDR2 YYREEE (reference sequence). The CDR3 covers 16 residues. J was trimmed by 0 bases and V by 0 bases; bases with no gene match: 5. This chain's CDR3 is CASSLAGTETNYGYTF. The CDR3 bases are TGTGCCAGCAGCTTGGCAGGGACAGAGACTAACTATGGCTACACCTTC.

This chain uses TRBV30 with TRBJ2-1, with 11 bases fitting TRBD2. V lost 8 bases, J lost 3 bases, and 15 bases stayed unmatched. This CDR3 spans 17 amino acids. From germline, CDR1 is GTSNPN and CDR2 SVGIG (reference sequence). CDR3 nucleotides: TGTGCCGTACCACACGGTCCGGGACTAGCGGACTACAATGAGCAGTTCTTC. This codes for CAVPHGPGLADYNEQFF. Full variable domain (remainder filled in from reference TRBV30 and TRBJ2-1): SQTIHQWPATLVQPVGSPLSLECTVEGTSNPNLYWYRQAAGRGLQLLFYSVGIGQISSEVPQNLSASRPQDRQFILSSKKLLLSDSGFYLCAVPHGPGLADYNEQFFGPGTRLTVL.

This chain connects TRBV6-5 to TRBJ1-5; 9 bases align to TRBD1. This CDR3 spans 15 amino acids. The V and J ends lost 6 bases and 5 bases, in that order; junction bases with no gene match: 8. Germline CDR1 reads MNHEY; CDR2 reads SVGAGI. The CDR3 sequence is CASSPDRGRDQPQHF. The CDR3 DNA is TGTGCCAGCAGCCCGGACAGGGGCAGAGATCAGCCCCAGCATTTT.

J is TRBJ2-7 and V is TRBV27; weak D call: TRBD2 (6 bases). Between the trimmed V and J ends, which lost 4 bases and 3 bases, there was a span of 16 bases. This CDR3 has 15 amino acids. Germline CDR1 MNHEY, CDR2 SMNVEV (reference sequence). Written as DNA, the CDR3 is TGTGCCAGCAGTTCCCTAGCCGGGGGTGTCTACGAGCAGTACTTC. Encoded protein: CASSSLAGGVYEQYF.

This chain joins TRBV7-3 and TRBJ2-2; D may be TRBD1 (6 bases). V was clipped by 5 bases and J by 2 bases, with 12 bases between them. The CDR3 contains 15 residues. Germline V lookup: CDR1 SGHTA, CDR2 FQGTGA. The CDR3 sequence: CASSDPQGNTGELFF. In DNA form, the CDR3 reads TGTGCCAGCAGCGACCCACAGGGAAACACCGGGGAGCTGTTTTTT.

This chain uses TRBV5-1 with TRBJ1-2, with TRBD1 matching 7 bases. The germline CDR1 and CDR2 sequences are SGHRS and YFSETQ. The V and J ends lost 0 bases and 9 bases, in that order; junction bases with no gene match: 5. The CDR3 loop spans 13 amino acids. The CDR3 DNA reads TGCGCCAGCAGCTTGGGACAGGGTCTAAGCTACACCTTC. Its protein is CASSLGQGLSYTF.

This chain joins TRBV19 and TRBJ1-2, with D possibly matching TRBD1 (6 bases). This CDR3 comprises 13 residues. Germline V lookup: CDR1 LNHDA, CDR2 SQIVND (reference sequence). Trimming removed 9 bases from V and 4 bases from J, with 15 bases in between. DNA for the CDR3: TGTGCCAGCACAATACAGGGTCCCTATGGCTACACCTTC. It specifies CASTIQGPYGYTF.

The chain has TRBV9 and TRBJ2-7, with a weak D call TRBD1 (7 bases). The CDR3 contains 16 residues. V gave up 0 bases and J gave up 0 bases, with 13 bases separating them. The germline V gene has CDR1 SGDLS and CDR2 YYNGEE. The CDR3 reads CASSVGGRTGSYEQYF. The CDR3 DNA sequence: TGTGCCAGCAGCGTAGGTGGGAGGACAGGCTCCTACGAGCAGTACTTC.

A note on this clone: This same CDR3 is encoded by further DNA sequences in the sample. The chain uses TRBV4-1 and TRBJ1-2; no clear D. CDR1 MGHRA and CDR2 YSYEKL come from the germline V gene. With 2 bases removed from V and 4 bases from J, the gap between germline ends came to 8 bases. The CDR3 has 13 amino acids. The CDR3 region is CASSQQGAYGYTF. The CDR3 nucleotides read TGCGCCAGCAGCCAACAAGGTGCCTATGGCTACACCTTC.

V and J are TRBV6-1 and TRBJ1-2; the D gene is possibly TRBD1 (6 bases). CDR1 is MNHNS and CDR2 is SASEGT in the germline V gene. Trimming removed 2 bases from V and 8 bases from J, with 15 bases in between. The CDR3 consists of 14 residues. DNA for the CDR3: TGTGCCAGCAGTGAAAAGGGGGGCTTGTGGGGCTACACCTTC. It codes for CASSEKGGLWGYTF.

As for this clone: The same CDR3 can be traced to other DNA sequences in this sample. The chain is built from TRBV4-1 and TRBJ2-1, with a possible D match to TRBD2 (6 bases). The length of the CDR3 is 14 residues. Trimming removed 3 bases from V and 2 bases from J, with 8 bases in between. CDR1 is MGHRA and CDR2 is YSYEKL in the germline V gene. The CDR3 sequence is CASSQGGAYNEQFF. CDR3 sequence (DNA): TGCGCCAGCAGCCAGGGAGGCGCCTACAATGAGCAGTTCTTC.

In this sample, this clone turned up a few times. Other nucleotide sequences in the sample specify the same CDR3. This sequence joins TRBV6-5 and TRBJ2-7; TRBD1 matches at 7 bases. V trimming: 2 bases; J trimming: 2 bases; junction bases outside the gene matches: 3. The germline CDR1 and CDR2 sequences are MNHEY and SVGAGI. CDR3 length: 14 amino acids. The CDR3 DNA reads as TGTGCCAGCAGTTACGGTGGGACAGCCTACGAGCAGTACTTC. Translating it yields CASSYGGTAYEQYF.

The chain joins TRBV2 to TRBJ1-4; tentative D call: TRBD1 (6 bases). Germline-derived CDR1 and CDR2 are SNHLY and FYNNEI. The V end lost 5 bases, the J end lost 7 bases, and 17 bases lay between the germline ends. The CDR3 has 15 amino acids. CDR3 protein: CASSPRGGEGEKLFF. CDR3 bases: TGTGCCAGCAGTCCGAGGGGGGGCGAGGGTGAAAAACTGTTTTTT.

This chain uses TRBV4-2 with TRBJ1-4; tentatively, D is TRBD1 (5 bases). With 4 bases removed from V and 6 bases from J, the gap between germline ends came to 18 bases. The CDR3 loop spans 16 amino acids. The germline V gene has CDR1 LGHNA and CDR2 YNFKEQ. CDR3 in amino acids: CASSPAIQGLDEKLFF. The CDR3 DNA reads as TGTGCCAGCAGCCCTGCGATCCAGGGCTTGGATGAAAAACTGTTTTTT.

This clone was seen a single time. CDR3 coding DNA: TGTGCCAGCAGCTTGGGAGGGGCGGGACTAATAGAAGCTTTCTTT. Translated, it gives CASSLGGAGLIEAFF. This chain connects TRBV5-6 to TRBJ1-1; D might be TRBD1 (5 bases). The CDR3 totals 15 residues. The V gene lost 0 bases and the J gene lost 8 bases, with 17 bases spanning the gap. The V gene's germline CDR1 is SGHDT and CDR2 YYEEEE.

The chain employs TRBV6-5 and TRBJ1-2; 7 bases map to TRBD1. The CDR3 spans 14 residues. Germline V gene data show CDR1 as MNHEY and CDR2 as SVGAGI. The ends lost 5 bases at V and 9 bases at J; junction bases unmatched: 12. CDR3 protein: CASSPGGYLGSYTF. Here the CDR3 DNA reads TGTGCCAGCAGTCCAGGGGGATACCTTGGTAGCTACACCTTC.

This clone has just a few counts. This chain joins TRBV27 and TRBJ1-1; D unresolved. Looked up from germline, CDR1 is MNHEY and CDR2 is SMNVEV (reference sequence). Trimming pared 0 bases from V and 4 bases from J, leaving 6 bases between. This CDR3 is 13 amino acids long. CDR3 loop: CASSLSRITEAFF. In DNA form, the CDR3 reads TGTGCCAGCAGTTTATCCAGGATCACTGAAGCTTTCTTT.